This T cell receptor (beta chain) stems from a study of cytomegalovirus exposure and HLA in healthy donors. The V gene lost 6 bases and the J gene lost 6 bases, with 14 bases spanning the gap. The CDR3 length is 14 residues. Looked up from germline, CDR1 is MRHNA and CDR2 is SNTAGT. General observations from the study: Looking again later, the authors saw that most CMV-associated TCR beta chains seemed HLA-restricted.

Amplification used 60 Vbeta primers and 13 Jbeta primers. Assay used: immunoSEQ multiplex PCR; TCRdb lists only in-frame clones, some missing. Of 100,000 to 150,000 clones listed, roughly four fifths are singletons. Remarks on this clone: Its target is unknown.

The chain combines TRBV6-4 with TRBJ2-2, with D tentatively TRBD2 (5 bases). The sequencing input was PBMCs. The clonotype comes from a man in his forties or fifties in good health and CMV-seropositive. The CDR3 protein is CASRDTSLAGELFF. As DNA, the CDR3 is TGTGCCAGCAGAGATACTAGTTTAGCCGGGGAGCTGTTTTTT.